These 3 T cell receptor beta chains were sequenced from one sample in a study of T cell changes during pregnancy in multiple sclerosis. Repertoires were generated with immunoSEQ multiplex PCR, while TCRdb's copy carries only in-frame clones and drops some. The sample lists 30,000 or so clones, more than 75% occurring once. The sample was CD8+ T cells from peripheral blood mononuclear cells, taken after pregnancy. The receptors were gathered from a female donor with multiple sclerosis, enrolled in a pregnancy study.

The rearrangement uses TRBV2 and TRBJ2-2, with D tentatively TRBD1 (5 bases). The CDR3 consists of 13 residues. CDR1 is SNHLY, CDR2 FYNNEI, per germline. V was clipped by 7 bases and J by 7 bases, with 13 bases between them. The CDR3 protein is CASIYQGGGELFF. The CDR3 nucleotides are TGTGCCAGCATCTACCAGGGCGGCGGGGAGCTGTTTTTT.

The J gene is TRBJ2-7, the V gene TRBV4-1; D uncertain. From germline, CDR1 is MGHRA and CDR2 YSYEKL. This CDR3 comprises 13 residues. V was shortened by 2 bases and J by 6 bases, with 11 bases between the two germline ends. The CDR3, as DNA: TGCGCCAGCAGCCAAAACACGAATCGCGAGCAGTACTTC. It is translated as CASSQNTNREQYF.

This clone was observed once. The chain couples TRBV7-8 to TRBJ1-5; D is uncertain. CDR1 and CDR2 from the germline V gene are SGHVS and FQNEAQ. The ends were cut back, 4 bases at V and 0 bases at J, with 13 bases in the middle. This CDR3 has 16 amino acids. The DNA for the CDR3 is TGTGCCAGCAGCTGGGCCCTGCCACATAGCAATCAGCCCCAGCATTTT. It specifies CASSWALPHSNQPQHF.